The entry that follows covers one TCR beta chain sequence. Its target is unknown. The data were taken from a study of shared clonotypes between healthy human individuals. Study-level points and caveats: When naive CD4 clonotypes were compared across several donors, about 5% were shared.

CD8 cells regarded as naive lacked CD45RO, were positively chosen for CCR7, and omitted terminally differentiated effector memory CD45RA+ cells. Adults of Caucasian background living in Nashville, Tennessee made up all donors. The protocol was immunoSEQ multiplex PCR, while the TCRdb copy is restricted to in-frame clones and leaves out a portion. Among 2 million to 2.5 million clones listed, roughly 91% were seen once. This clonotype was sampled from a man aged 18 to 35 in good health. Some clones in this sample may be carry-over from other donors' samples. The sequenced sample was naive CD8+ T cells from PBMCs.

The CDR3 region is CASRPGGRETQYF. Written as DNA, the CDR3 is TGTGCCAGCAGACCAGGGGGCAGGGAGACCCAGTACTTC. The chain recombines TRBV27 with TRBJ2-5, with 8 bases fitting TRBD1. Trimming took 6 bases from V and 5 from J; bases not matched to a gene: 5. The V gene's germline CDR1 is MNHEY and CDR2 SMNVEV (reference sequence). The CDR3 contains 13 residues.